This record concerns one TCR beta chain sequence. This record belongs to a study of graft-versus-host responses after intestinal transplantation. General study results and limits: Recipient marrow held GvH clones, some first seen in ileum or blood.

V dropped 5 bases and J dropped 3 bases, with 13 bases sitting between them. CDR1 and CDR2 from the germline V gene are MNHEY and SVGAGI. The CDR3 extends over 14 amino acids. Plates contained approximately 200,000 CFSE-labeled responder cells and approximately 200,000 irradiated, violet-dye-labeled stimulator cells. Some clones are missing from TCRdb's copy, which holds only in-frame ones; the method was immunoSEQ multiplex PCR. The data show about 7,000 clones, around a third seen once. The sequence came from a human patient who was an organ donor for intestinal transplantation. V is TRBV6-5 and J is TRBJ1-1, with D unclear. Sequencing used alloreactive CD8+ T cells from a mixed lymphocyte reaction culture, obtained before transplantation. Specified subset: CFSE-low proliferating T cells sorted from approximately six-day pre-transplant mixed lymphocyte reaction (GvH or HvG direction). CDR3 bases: TGTGCCAGCAGTAACAGCATTTGTTACACTGAAGCTTTCTTT. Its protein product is CASSNSICYTEAFF.